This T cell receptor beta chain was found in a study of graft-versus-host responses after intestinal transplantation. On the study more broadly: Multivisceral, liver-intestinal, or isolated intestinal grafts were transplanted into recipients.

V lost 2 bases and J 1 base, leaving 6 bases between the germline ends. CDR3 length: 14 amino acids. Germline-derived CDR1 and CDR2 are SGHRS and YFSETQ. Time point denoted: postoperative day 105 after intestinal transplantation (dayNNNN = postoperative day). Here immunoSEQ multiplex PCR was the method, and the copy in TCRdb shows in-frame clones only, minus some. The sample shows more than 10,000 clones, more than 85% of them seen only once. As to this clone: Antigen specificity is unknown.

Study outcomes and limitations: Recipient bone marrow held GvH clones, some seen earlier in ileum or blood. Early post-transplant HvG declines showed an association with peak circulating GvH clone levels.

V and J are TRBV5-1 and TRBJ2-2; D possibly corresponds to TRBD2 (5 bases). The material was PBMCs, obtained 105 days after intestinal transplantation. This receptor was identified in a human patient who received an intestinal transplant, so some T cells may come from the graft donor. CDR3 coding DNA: TGCGCCAGCAGCTTAGAGGGGAACACCGGGGAGCTGTTTTTT. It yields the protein CASSLEGNTGELFF.